Listed here are 8 T cell receptor beta chains from one sample, sequenced in a study of cytomegalovirus exposure and HLA in healthy donors. Amplification used 60 Vbeta primers and 13 Jbeta primers. Produced via immunoSEQ multiplex PCR; TCRdb's table is partial and in-frame only. This table has more than 150,000 clones, roughly nine tenths appearing once. Sequencing was done on a sample of PBMCs. Source of these receptors: a girl under three years old in good health and CMV-seronegative.

The V gene is TRBV25-1, the J gene TRBJ1-1; tentative D call: TRBD1 (5 bases). The germline V and J ends were trimmed by 7 bases and 4 bases, with 13 bases remaining between them. Per germline, CDR1 MGHDK and CDR2 SYGVNS. The CDR3 has 13 residues. The CDR3 DNA sequence: TGTGCCAGCATGGAGGGGCCGGGCACTGAAGCTTTCTTT. It translates to CASMEGPGTEAFF.

The chain links TRBV10-1 to TRBJ2-7; unclear D gene. Germline V gives CDR1 WNHNN, CDR2 SYGVQD (reference sequence). This CDR3 is built from 15 residues. V was shortened by 0 bases and J by 2 bases, with 11 bases between the two germline ends. The CDR3 DNA reads TGCGCCAGCAGTGAGTCTGGGCGAGACACCTACGAGCAGTACTTC. Residues: CASSESGRDTYEQYF.

V and J are TRBV7-6 and TRBJ2-5; 9 nucleotides line up with TRBD1. The J segment lost 9 bases and the V segment lost 4 bases, leaving 15 bases of the junction unmatched. The length of the CDR3 is 16 residues. The germline V gene has CDR1 SGHVS and CDR2 FNYEAQ. The CDR3 nucleotides are TGTGCCAGCAGCTCGGAGGTACAGGGGGCCCAAGGGGCCCAGTACTTC. This translates into CASSSEVQGAQGAQYF.

CDR3 sequence reads: CASSPTGNYEQYF. The CDR3 bases are TGTGCCAGCAGCCCCACAGGGAACTACGAGCAGTACTTC. This chain joins TRBV7-9 and TRBJ2-7; a possible D gene is TRBD1 (6 bases). V shed 5 bases and J shed 3 bases, with 11 bases lying between them. CDR3 size: 13 residues. Germline V gives CDR1 SEHNR, CDR2 FQNEAQ (reference sequence).

V and J are TRBV19 and TRBJ1-1, with a possible D match to TRBD1 (5 bases). Trimming removed 2 bases at V and 6 bases at J, with 10 bases between. The germline CDR1 and CDR2 sequences are LNHDA and SQIVND (reference sequence). The CDR3 covers 13 residues. The CDR3 nucleotides read TGTGCCAGTAGTATAAGTCGGGGGTCTGAAGCTTTCTTT. Translated, it gives CASSISRGSEAFF.

This clone was seen once. The chain employs TRBV29-1 and TRBJ1-5; D might be TRBD1 (5 bases). The CDR3 covers 14 residues. CDR1 is SQVTM, CDR2 ANQGSEA, per germline. Between the trimmed V and J ends, which lost 6 bases and 3 bases, there was a span of 15 bases. The CDR3 loop reads CSVIEQGNNQPQHF. As DNA, the CDR3 is TGCAGCGTGATCGAGCAGGGCAACAATCAGCCCCAGCATTTT.

DNA of the CDR3: TGTGCCAGCAGAGGAGACAGCGTAACCGTGGAGTACTTC. Translated: CASRGDSVTVEYF. The rearrangement uses TRBV6-5 and TRBJ2-5, with a tentative D call TRBD1 (5 bases). V dropped 6 bases and J dropped 12 bases, with 20 bases sitting between them. This CDR3 spans 13 amino acids. Germline V gene lookup returns CDR1 MNHEY and CDR2 SVGAGI.

The chain links TRBV5-4 to TRBJ2-3; 11 bases align to TRBD2. The germline CDR1 and CDR2 sequences are SGHNT and YYREEE (reference sequence). The CDR3 runs to 15 residues. The junction had 5 bases not matched to a gene; V was cut back by 2 bases and J by 6 bases. The CDR3 DNA reads as TGTGCCAGCAGCTTTAGTAGCGGGGGGGCCGATACGCAGTATTTT. It specifies CASSFSSGGADTQYF.